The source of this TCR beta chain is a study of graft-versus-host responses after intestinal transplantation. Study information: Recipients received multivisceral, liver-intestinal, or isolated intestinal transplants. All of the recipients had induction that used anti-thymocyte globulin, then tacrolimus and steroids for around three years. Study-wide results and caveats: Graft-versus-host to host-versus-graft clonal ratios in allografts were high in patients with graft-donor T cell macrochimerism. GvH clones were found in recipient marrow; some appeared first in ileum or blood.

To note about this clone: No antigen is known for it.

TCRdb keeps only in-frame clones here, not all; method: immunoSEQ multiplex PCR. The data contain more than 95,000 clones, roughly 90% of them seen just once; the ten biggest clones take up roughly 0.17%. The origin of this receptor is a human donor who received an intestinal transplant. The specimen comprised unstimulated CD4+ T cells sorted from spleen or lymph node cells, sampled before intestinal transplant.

The CDR3 is CAWSRDTRSYEQYF. DNA of the CDR3: TGTGCCTGGAGTAGGGACACACGGTCTTACGAGCAGTACTTC. The chain uses TRBV30 and TRBJ2-7; D is possibly TRBD1 (6 bases). This CDR3 contains 14 residues. The V gene's germline CDR1 is GTSNPN and CDR2 SVGIG (reference sequence). V dropped 2 bases and J dropped 4 bases, with 15 bases sitting between them.